This T cell receptor (beta chain) was captured in a study of vaccination and CD4 T cells after COVID-19. Across the whole study: Participants were given two doses of BNT162b2 or mRNA-1273 vaccine. For post-vaccine samples, collection took place a median about 72 days after dose two, ranging from 14 to 241.

The Oncomine TCR Beta short-read assay was applied to DNA of cultured CD4+ T cells. TCRdb ran MiXCR on the PCR reads and lists one entry per CDR3 protein. The table shows 15,000 to 20,000 distinct CDR3 sequences, with 35% occurring only once. Treatment described: roughly nine-day PBMC culture with coronavirus spike peptide pools or control peptides (ViraFEST assay). Cells were cultured for around 10 days, and then CD4+ T cells were isolated by negative selection. The CDR3 spans 13 residues. Germline loops: CDR1 MNHNS, CDR2 SASEGT. Trimming took 4 bases from V and 3 from J, leaving 9 bases between them. To note about this clonotype: Its target is unknown.

General study findings and limits: The authors identified 304 of 307 vaccine-specific clones in convalescent patients as spike mono-reactive.

Sequencing was done on a sample of cultured CD4+ T cells from blood. The sequence came from a human donor with COVID-19. The J gene is TRBJ1-1, the V gene TRBV6-1, with D possibly being TRBD1 (5 bases). CDR3 DNA sequence: TGTGCCAGCAGTGCGGGGGGGGACACTGAAGCTTTCTTT. This encodes CASSAGGDTEAFF.